Listed below are T cell receptor beta chains from one sample, sequenced in a study of blood T cell repertoires in COVID-19. Clones were read by immunoSEQ multiplex PCR, and TCRdb kept only the in-frame ones, dropping some. The table has under 100,000 clones, over 70% seen once. The specimen sequenced was peripheral blood. These receptors were obtained from a man aged 80 or over with active or convalescent COVID-19. Each CDR3 is given with its conserved first and last residue. Fields, in order: V gene, J gene, CDR3 protein.

v_call: TRBV7-2; j_call: TRBJ1-3; cdr3_aa: CASSLGQDSGNTIYF
v_call: TRBV11-2; j_call: TRBJ2-7; cdr3_aa: CASSPGGGYAAEQYF
v_call: TRBV5-4; j_call: TRBJ2-1; cdr3_aa: CASSLVAGVYNEQFF
v_call: TRBV12-3/TRBV12-4; j_call: TRBJ1-1; cdr3_aa: CASSRDRNTEAFF
v_call: TRBV7-9; j_call: TRBJ2-7; cdr3_aa: CASSSPDRGPYEQYF
v_call: TRBV12-3/TRBV12-4; j_call: TRBJ2-7; cdr3_aa: CASSEQAYEQYF
v_call: TRBV10-3; j_call: TRBJ2-2; cdr3_aa: CAIRSGTGDTGELFF
v_call: TRBV7-7; j_call: TRBJ2-5; cdr3_aa: CASSSAQGPGTQYF
v_call: TRBV7-9; j_call: TRBJ1-2; cdr3_aa: CASSLVGPGYGYTF
v_call: TRBV3-1/TRBV3-2; j_call: TRBJ1-3; cdr3_aa: CASSQVSPGSGNTIYF
v_call: TRBV4-1; j_call: TRBJ2-5; cdr3_aa: CASSQDWTGSKETQYF
v_call: TRBV7-8; j_call: TRBJ2-1; cdr3_aa: CASSLEGWYNEQFF
v_call: TRBV27; j_call: TRBJ1-1; cdr3_aa: CASSPDRAWLNTEAFF
v_call: TRBV10-2; j_call: TRBJ2-7; cdr3_aa: CASSETPRHEQYF
v_call: TRBV2; j_call: TRBJ1-4; cdr3_aa: CASSQQGASEKLFF
v_call: TRBV24-1; j_call: TRBJ2-3; cdr3_aa: CATSASGTHNADTQYF
v_call: TRBV25-1; j_call: TRBJ1-2; cdr3_aa: CASGGPGTTNYGYTF
v_call: TRBV27; j_call: TRBJ2-5; cdr3_aa: CASSQRGDASQTQYF
v_call: TRBV28; j_call: TRBJ1-6; cdr3_aa: CASIPRAYNSPLHF
v_call: TRBV2; j_call: TRBJ1-5; cdr3_aa: CASELDRPNQPQHF
v_call: TRBV15; j_call: TRBJ1-1; cdr3_aa: CATSRDGTGGMNTEAFF
v_call: TRBV6-5; j_call: TRBJ1-2; cdr3_aa: CASRVTGTGYTF
v_call: TRBV15; j_call: TRBJ1-4; cdr3_aa: CATLPGGGNEKLFF
v_call: TRBV7-3; j_call: TRBJ2-2; cdr3_aa: CASSPGIGGELFF
v_call: TRBV18; j_call: TRBJ1-1; cdr3_aa: CASSPKSGQSGNTEAFF
v_call: TRBV19; j_call: TRBJ1-3; cdr3_aa: CASSIQPAAGNTIYF
v_call: TRBV11-2; j_call: TRBJ2-1; cdr3_aa: CASSLGTPDEQFF
v_call: TRBV24-1; j_call: TRBJ2-1; cdr3_aa: CATRSGGGAEQFF
v_call: TRBV23-1; j_call: TRBJ1-3; cdr3_aa: CASRESGIPHFTGSYSGNTIYF
v_call: TRBV4-3; j_call: TRBJ2-3; cdr3_aa: CASSQVTSGGDTQYF
v_call: TRBV6-5; j_call: TRBJ1-2; cdr3_aa: CASSSPGSLYGYTF
v_call: TRBV7-6; j_call: TRBJ2-7; cdr3_aa: CASSRQPTGVASYEQYF
v_call: TRBV30; j_call: TRBJ2-2; cdr3_aa: CAWSVPTGVETGELFF
v_call: TRBV5-1; j_call: TRBJ2-1; cdr3_aa: CTSSLAAWSYNEQFF
v_call: TRBV30; j_call: TRBJ2-7; cdr3_aa: CAWSWAGGSLEQYF
v_call: TRBV4-3; j_call: TRBJ1-4; cdr3_aa: CASSGGGLEKLFF
v_call: TRBV20-1; j_call: TRBJ2-3; cdr3_aa: CSAPLLDTQYF
v_call: TRBV9; j_call: TRBJ2-7; cdr3_aa: CASSPQGTGHYEQYF
v_call: TRBV2; j_call: TRBJ1-2; cdr3_aa: CASRKNAPGGSNYGYTF
v_call: TRBV18; j_call: TRBJ1-6; cdr3_aa: CASSPPWAASSYNSPLHF
v_call: TRBV5-1; j_call: TRBJ1-1; cdr3_aa: CASSPTAGTGVVGAFF
v_call: TRBV7-2; j_call: TRBJ2-1; cdr3_aa: CASSEGRGGLNEQFF
v_call: TRBV3-1/TRBV3-2; j_call: TRBJ1-1; cdr3_aa: CASSPRDRGYTEAFF
v_call: TRBV6-5; j_call: TRBJ2-3; cdr3_aa: CASSSGGATSTDTQYF
v_call: TRBV7-9; j_call: TRBJ2-5; cdr3_aa: CASSLDGTGLKTQYF
v_call: TRBV5-1; j_call: TRBJ2-5; cdr3_aa: CASREGVQETQYF
v_call: TRBV5-1; j_call: TRBJ1-2; cdr3_aa: CASSSGQGGNYGYTF
v_call: TRBV4-1; j_call: TRBJ2-7; cdr3_aa: CASSRGSGDTSYEQYF
v_call: TRBV18; j_call: TRBJ2-2; cdr3_aa: CASSPAGGTSSGELFF
v_call: TRBV10-3; j_call: TRBJ1-3; cdr3_aa: CAISESPGGPPGNTIYF
v_call: TRBV28; j_call: TRBJ1-5; cdr3_aa: CATYSSNQPQHF
v_call: TRBV19; j_call: TRBJ1-4; cdr3_aa: CASSLDRVNEKLFF